This T cell receptor beta chain was profiled in a study of OX40 agonist ivuxolimab in advanced cancers. Study-level points and caveats: Expansion of clones was among the lowest in partial responders at 0.1-3.0 mg/kg.

The assay was immunoSEQ multiplex PCR, and TCRdb's table has in-frame clones only and misses some. This table has around 15,000 clones, approximately 86% appearing once. The CDR3 contains 15 residues. Trimming stripped 0 bases from V and 0 bases from J, with 6 bases between. CDR1 is SGHRS and CDR2 is YFSETQ in the germline V gene. Notes on this clone: The antigen is not known.

This chain joins TRBV5-1 and TRBJ2-2; unclear D gene. The receptor comes from an adult with an advanced solid tumor such as melanoma, head and neck, liver or kidney cancer. Source: CD4+ or CD8+ T cells sorted from blood, taken in a trial of the OX40 agonist ivuxolimab. CDR3 amino acids: CASSLGLANTGELFF. The CDR3 region has the DNA TGCGCCAGCAGCTTGGGACTGGCGAACACCGGGGAGCTGTTTTTT.